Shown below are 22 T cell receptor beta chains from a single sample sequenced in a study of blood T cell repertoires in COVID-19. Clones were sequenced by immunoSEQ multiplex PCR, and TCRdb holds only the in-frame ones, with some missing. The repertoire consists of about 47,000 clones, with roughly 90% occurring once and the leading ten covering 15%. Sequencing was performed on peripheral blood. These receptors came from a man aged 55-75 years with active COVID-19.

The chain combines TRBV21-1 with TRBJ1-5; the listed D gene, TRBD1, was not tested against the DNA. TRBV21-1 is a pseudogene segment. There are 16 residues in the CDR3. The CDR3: CASSPRTGDSNQPQHF. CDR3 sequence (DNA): TGTGCCAGCAGCCCCCGGACAGGGGATAGCAATCAGCCCCAGCATTTT.

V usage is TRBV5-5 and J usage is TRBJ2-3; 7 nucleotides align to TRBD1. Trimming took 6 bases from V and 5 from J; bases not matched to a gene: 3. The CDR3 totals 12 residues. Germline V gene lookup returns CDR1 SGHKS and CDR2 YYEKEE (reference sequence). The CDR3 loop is CASNPGGDTQYF. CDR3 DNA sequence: TGTGCCAGCAACCCAGGGGGAGATACGCAGTATTTT.

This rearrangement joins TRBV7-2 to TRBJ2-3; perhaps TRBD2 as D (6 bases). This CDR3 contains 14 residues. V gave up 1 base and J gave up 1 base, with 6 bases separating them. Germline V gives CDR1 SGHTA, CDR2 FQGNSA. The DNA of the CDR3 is TGTGCCAGCAGCTTAGGGAGGGGCACAGATACGCAGTATTTT. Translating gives CASSLGRGTDTQYF.

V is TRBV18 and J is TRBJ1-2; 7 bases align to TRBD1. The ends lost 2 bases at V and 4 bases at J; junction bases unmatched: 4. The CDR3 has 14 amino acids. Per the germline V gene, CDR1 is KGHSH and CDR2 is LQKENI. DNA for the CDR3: TGTGCCAGCTCACCAGACAGGGCAGGCTATGGCTACACCTTC. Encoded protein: CASSPDRAGYGYTF.

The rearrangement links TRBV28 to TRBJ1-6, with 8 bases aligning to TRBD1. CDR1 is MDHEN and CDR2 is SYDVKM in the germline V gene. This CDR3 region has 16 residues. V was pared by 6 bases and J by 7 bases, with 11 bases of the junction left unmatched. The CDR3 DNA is TGTGCCAGCAGGCCCACGGGGGGACAGGTGAATTCACCCCTCCACTTT. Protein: CASRPTGGQVNSPLHF.

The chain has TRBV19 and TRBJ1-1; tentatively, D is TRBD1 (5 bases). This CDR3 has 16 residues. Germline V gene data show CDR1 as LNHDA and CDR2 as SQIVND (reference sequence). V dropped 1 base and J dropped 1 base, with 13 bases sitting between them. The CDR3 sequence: CASSIAPGFTNTEAFF. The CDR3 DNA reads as TGTGCCAGTAGTATAGCCCCAGGGTTCACGAACACTGAAGCTTTCTTT.

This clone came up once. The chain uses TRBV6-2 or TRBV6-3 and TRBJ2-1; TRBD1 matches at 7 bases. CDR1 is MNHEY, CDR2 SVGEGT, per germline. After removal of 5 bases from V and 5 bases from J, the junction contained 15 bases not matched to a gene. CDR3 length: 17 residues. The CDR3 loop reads CASSLLPTGTPHNEQFF. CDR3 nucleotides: TGTGCCAGCAGTCTACTCCCGACAGGGACACCACACAATGAGCAGTTCTTC.

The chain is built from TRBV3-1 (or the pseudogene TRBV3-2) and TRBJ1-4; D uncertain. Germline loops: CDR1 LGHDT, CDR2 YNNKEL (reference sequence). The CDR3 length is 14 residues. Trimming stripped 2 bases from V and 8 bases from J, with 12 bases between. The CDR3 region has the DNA TGTGCCAGCAGCCAACCGGGGAGGGCAGAAAAACTGTTTTTT. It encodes CASSQPGRAEKLFF.

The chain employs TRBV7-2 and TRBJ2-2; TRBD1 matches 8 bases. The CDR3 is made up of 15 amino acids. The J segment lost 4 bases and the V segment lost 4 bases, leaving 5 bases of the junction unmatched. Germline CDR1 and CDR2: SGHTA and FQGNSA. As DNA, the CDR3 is TGTGCCAGCAGCTCCAGGGGGCGAGCCACCGGGGAGCTGTTTTTT. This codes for CASSSRGRATGELFF.

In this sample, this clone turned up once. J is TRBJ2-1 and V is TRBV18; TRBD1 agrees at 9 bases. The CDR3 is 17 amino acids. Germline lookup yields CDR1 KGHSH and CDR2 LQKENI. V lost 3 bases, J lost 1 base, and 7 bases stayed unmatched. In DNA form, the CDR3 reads TGTGCCAGCTCACCGGGACAGGGAAATCCGTCCTACAATGAGCAGTTCTTC. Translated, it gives CASSPGQGNPSYNEQFF.

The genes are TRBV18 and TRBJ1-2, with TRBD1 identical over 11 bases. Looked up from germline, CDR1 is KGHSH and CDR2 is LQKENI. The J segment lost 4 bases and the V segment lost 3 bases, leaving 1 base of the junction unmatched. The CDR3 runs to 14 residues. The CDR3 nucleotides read TGTGCCAGCTCACCGGGACAGGGGGGCTATGGCTACACCTTC. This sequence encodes CASSPGQGGYGYTF. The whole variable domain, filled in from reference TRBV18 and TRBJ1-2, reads NAGVMQNPRHLVRRRGQEARLRCSPMKGHSHVYWYRQLPEEGLKFMVYLQKENIIDESGMPKERFSAEFPKEGPSILRIQQVVRGDSAAYFCASSPGQGGYGYTFGSGTRLTVV.

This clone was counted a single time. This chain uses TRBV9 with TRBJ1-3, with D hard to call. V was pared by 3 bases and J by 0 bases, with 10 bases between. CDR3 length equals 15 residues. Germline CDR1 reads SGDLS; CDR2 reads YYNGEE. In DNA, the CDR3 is TGTGCCAGCAGCGCGAACAGCCTCTCTGGAAACACCATATATTTT. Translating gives CASSANSLSGNTIYF.

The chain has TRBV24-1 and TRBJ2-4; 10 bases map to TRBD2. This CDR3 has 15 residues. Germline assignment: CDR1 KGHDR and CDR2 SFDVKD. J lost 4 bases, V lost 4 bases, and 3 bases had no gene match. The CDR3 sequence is CATSDPAGGKNIQYF. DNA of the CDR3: TGTGCCACCAGTGACCCAGCGGGAGGGAAAAACATTCAGTACTTC.

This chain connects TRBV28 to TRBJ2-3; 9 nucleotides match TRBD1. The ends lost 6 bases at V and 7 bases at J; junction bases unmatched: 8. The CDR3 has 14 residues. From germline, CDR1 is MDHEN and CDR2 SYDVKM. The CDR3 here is CASSPGTGPNTQYF. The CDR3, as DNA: TGTGCCAGCAGCCCAGGGACAGGGCCAAATACGCAGTATTTT.

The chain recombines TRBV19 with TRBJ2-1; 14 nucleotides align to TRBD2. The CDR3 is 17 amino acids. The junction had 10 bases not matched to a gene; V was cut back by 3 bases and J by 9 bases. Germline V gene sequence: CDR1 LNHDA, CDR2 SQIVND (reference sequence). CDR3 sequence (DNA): TGTGCCAGTAGTATTCGGGGGACTAGCGGGAGAGTTAGTGAGCAGTTCTTC. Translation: CASSIRGTSGRVSEQFF.

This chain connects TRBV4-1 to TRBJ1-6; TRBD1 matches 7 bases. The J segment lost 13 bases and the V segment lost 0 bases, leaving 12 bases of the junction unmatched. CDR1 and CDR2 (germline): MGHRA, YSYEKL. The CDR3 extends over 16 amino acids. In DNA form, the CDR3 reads TGCGCCAGCAGCCAAGAAGGGACAGCCGGTAAAGGGCCCCTCCACTTT. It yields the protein CASSQEGTAGKGPLHF.

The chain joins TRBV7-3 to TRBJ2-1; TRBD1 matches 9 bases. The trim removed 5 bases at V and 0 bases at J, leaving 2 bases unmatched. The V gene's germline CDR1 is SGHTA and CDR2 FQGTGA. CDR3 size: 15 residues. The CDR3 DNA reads TGTGCCAGCAGCCCGGGACAGGGCTCCTACAATGAGCAGTTCTTC. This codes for CASSPGQGSYNEQFF.

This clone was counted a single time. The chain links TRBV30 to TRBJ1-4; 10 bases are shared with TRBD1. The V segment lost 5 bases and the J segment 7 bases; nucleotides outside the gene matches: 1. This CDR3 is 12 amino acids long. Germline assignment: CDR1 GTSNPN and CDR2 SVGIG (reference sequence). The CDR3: CAWDRGLEKLFF. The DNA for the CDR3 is TGTGCCTGGGACAGGGGGCTTGAAAAACTGTTTTTT.

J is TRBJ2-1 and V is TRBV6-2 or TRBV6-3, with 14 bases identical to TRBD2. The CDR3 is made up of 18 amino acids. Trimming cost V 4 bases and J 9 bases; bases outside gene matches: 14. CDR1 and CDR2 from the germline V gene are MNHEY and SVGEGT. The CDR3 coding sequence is TGTGCCAGCAGTTCCGCCCGACTAGCGGGGGGGCAGCGGGGTGAGCAGTTCTTC. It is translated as CASSSARLAGGQRGEQFF.

Here the CDR3 DNA reads TGTGCCAGCACGCTAGCGGGGAACACCGGGGAGCTGTTTTTT. The encoded protein is CASTLAGNTGELFF. The rearrangement joins TRBV6-5 to TRBJ2-2; TRBD2 matches at 8 bases. J lost 1 base, V lost 7 bases, and 2 bases had no gene match. Germline lookup yields CDR1 MNHEY and CDR2 SVGAGI. The CDR3 contains 14 residues.

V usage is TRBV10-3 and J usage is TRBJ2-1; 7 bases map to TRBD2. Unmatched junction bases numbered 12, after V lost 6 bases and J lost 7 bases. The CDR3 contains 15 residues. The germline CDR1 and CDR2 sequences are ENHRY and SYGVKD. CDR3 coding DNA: TGTGCCATCAGGCCGGAGATAGCGGGTAGGAATGAGCAGTTCTTC. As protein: CAIRPEIAGRNEQFF.

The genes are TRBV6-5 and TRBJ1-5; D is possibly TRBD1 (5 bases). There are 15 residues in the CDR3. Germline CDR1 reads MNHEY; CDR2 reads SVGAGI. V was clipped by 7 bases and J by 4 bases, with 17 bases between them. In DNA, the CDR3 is TGTGCCAGCAAAAGGGCCGGGAGGACAAATCAGCCCCAGCATTTT. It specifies CASKRAGRTNQPQHF.